This entry lists 15 T cell receptor beta chains sequenced from one sample in a study of blood T cell repertoires in COVID-19. Profiling relied on immunoSEQ multiplex PCR, and the TCRdb table lists in-frame clones only, not all of them. The data show just over 300,000 clones, around 90% seen once. The source material was peripheral blood. The origin of the receptors is a young man with active or convalescent COVID-19.

The chain links TRBV5-1 to TRBJ2-5; weak D call: TRBD1 (6 bases). CDR1 SGHRS and CDR2 YFSETQ come from the germline V gene. The ends were cut back, 0 bases at V and 4 bases at J, with 13 bases in the middle. The CDR3 contains 15 residues. DNA for the CDR3: TGCGCCAGCAGCTTGGCCCAGGGGCCGCCAGAGACCCAGTACTTC. Its protein is CASSLAQGPPETQYF.

V gene TRBV6-2 or TRBV6-3 combines with J gene TRBJ1-6; D ambiguous. Germline CDR1 MNHEY, CDR2 SVGEGT. Trimming removed 6 bases from V and 5 bases from J, with 14 bases in between. The CDR3 has 15 amino acids. This CDR3 is CASSSNLRNNSPLHF. CDR3 sequence (DNA): TGTGCCAGCAGCTCCAATCTCAGGAATAATTCACCCCTCCACTTT.

The genes are TRBV27 and TRBJ1-5, with D maybe TRBD1 (6 bases). This CDR3 is built from 13 residues. Per germline, CDR1 MNHEY and CDR2 SMNVEV (reference sequence). V lost 6 bases and J lost 5, with 11 bases in between. CDR3 coding DNA: TGTGCCAGCAGCTATTCAGGGGATCAGCCCCAGCATTTT. Amino acid sequence: CASSYSGDQPQHF.

The table lists this clone with a count of one. The V and J genes are TRBV5-1 and TRBJ2-3, with 9 bases identical to TRBD2. Unmatched junction bases numbered 4, after V lost 3 bases and J lost 2 bases. This CDR3 has 15 amino acids. In germline, CDR1 is SGHRS, CDR2 YFSETQ. DNA for the CDR3: TGCGCCAGCAGCTGGCCTAGCGGGACCACAGATACGCAGTATTTT. Translation: CASSWPSGTTDTQYF.

This chain links TRBV11-2 with TRBJ2-5; 9 bases agree with TRBD2. J gave up 5 bases and V 4 bases, and 11 bases lay outside the gene matches. The length of the CDR3 is 16 residues. Germline CDR1 and CDR2: SGHAT and FQNNGV. CDR3 in amino acids: CASSSLPPSGEETQYF. The CDR3 coding sequence is TGTGCCAGCAGCTCCCTTCCCCCTAGCGGGGAGGAGACCCAGTACTTC.

This chain joins TRBV15 and TRBJ1-1; D uncertain. Trimming removed 0 bases at V and 0 bases at J, with 5 bases between. Germline assignment: CDR1 LNHNV and CDR2 YYDKDF (reference sequence). This CDR3 is 14 amino acids long. Written as DNA, the CDR3 is TGTGCCACCAGCAGAGAACGGGTGAACACTGAAGCTTTCTTT. This sequence encodes CATSRERVNTEAFF.

The chain recombines TRBV7-2 with TRBJ1-6; D perhaps matches TRBD1 (5 bases). This CDR3 is built from 14 residues. Trimming stripped 2 bases from V and 7 bases from J, with 9 bases between. CDR1 SGHTA and CDR2 FQGNSA come from the germline V gene. As DNA, the CDR3 is TGTGCCAGCAGCTTACTGACAGACAATTCACCCCTCCACTTT. Translated, it gives CASSLLTDNSPLHF.

The genes are TRBV28 and TRBJ2-7, with TRBD2 matching 9 bases. V shed 5 bases, J shed 4 bases, and the junction held 6 bases outside the gene matches. Germline V gene sequence: CDR1 MDHEN, CDR2 SYDVKM. This CDR3 spans 14 amino acids. The CDR3 here is CASSNSGSGYEQYF. The CDR3 bases are TGTGCCAGCAGTAATAGCGGGAGTGGGTACGAGCAGTACTTC.

V gene TRBV24-1 combines with J gene TRBJ2-3; 16 nucleotides agree with TRBD2. Germline CDR1 reads KGHDR; CDR2 reads SFDVKD. V trimming: 4 bases; J trimming: 2 bases; junction bases outside the gene matches: 8. This CDR3 has 19 amino acids. CDR3 sequence: CATSETGTSGRVTTDTQYF. DNA for the CDR3: TGTGCCACCAGTGAGACCGGGACTAGCGGGAGGGTTACCACAGATACGCAGTATTTT.

This clone showed up just once. The V gene is TRBV3-1 (or the pseudogene TRBV3-2), the J gene TRBJ1-1; D call uncertain. Germline values: CDR1 LGHDT, CDR2 YNNKEL (reference sequence). Trimming cost V 4 bases and J 11 bases, with 14 bases left between them. The CDR3 runs to 12 residues. The DNA of the CDR3 is TGTGCCAGCAGCCTCACGGTCGGCGGGGCTTTCTTT. Its protein is CASSLTVGGAFF.

There are a few counts of this clone. The J gene is TRBJ1-3, the V gene TRBV18; D not resolved. This CDR3 contains 17 residues. Deletions cut 6 bases from V and 1 base from J, with 19 bases between. The germline V gene encodes CDR1 KGHSH and CDR2 LQKENI. The DNA for the CDR3 is TGTGCCAGCTCCGAGAGTGGTAGCGGTGCATCTGGAAACACCATATATTTT. Translating gives CASSESGSGASGNTIYF.

The chain is built from TRBV10-1 and TRBJ2-5, with 12 nucleotides matching TRBD2. This CDR3 region has 16 residues. CDR1 is WNHNN, CDR2 SYGVQD, per germline (reference sequence). V lost 4 bases and J lost 3; bases outside the gene matches: 6. The CDR3 protein is CASSGSTSGSEETQYF. In nucleotides, the CDR3 is TGCGCCAGCAGTGGGTCGACTAGCGGGAGTGAAGAGACCCAGTACTTC.

The chain has TRBV24-1 and TRBJ2-1; TRBD2 aligns across 7 bases. The CDR3 length is 14 residues. In germline, CDR1 is KGHDR, CDR2 SFDVKD. After removal of 1 base from V and 8 bases from J, the junction contained 4 bases not matched to a gene. The CDR3 DNA follows: TGTGCCACCAGTGATTTCAAGGGGAGGGATGAGCAGTTCTTC. Its translation: CATSDFKGRDEQFF.

J is TRBJ1-4 and V is TRBV28, with D uncertain. Germline V gives CDR1 MDHEN, CDR2 SYDVKM. This CDR3 has 14 residues. V was pared by 7 bases and J by 4 bases, with 13 bases between. The DNA of the CDR3 is TGTGCCAGCACCAGAGGAGGGTTTAATGAAAAACTGTTTTTT. Translation gives CASTRGGFNEKLFF.

This chain uses TRBV9 with TRBJ2-7, with D possibly TRBD1 on 6 matching bases. CDR3 length: 15 residues. V lost 0 bases and J 3 bases, leaving 13 bases between the germline ends. CDR1 SGDLS and CDR2 YYNGEE come from the germline V gene. DNA for the CDR3: TGTGCCAGCAGCGTAGGGAGCCTACAGGGCTACGAGCAGTACTTC. Amino acid sequence: CASSVGSLQGYEQYF.